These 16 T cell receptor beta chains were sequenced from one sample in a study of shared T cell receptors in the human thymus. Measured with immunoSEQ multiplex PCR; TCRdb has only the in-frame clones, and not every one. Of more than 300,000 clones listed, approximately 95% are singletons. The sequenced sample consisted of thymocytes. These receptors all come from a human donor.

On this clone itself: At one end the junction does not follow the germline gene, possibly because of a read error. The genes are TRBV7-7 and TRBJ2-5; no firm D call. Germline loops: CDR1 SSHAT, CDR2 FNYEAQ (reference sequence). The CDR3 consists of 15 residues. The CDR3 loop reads CASSRHQANQETQYF. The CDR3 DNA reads TGTGCTAGCAGCCGCCACCAAGCGAACCAAGAGACCCAGTACTTC.

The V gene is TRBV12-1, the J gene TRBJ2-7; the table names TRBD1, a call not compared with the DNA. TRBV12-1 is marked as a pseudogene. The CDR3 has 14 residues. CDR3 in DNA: TGTGCCAGCAGCTTGGGACAGTCCCTCTACGAGCAGTACTTC. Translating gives CASSLGQSLYEQYF.

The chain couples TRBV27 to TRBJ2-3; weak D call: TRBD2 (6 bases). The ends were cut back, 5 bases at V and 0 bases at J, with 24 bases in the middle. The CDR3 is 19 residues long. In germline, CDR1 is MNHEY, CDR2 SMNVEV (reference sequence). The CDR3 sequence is CASSPVIKEGISSTDTQYF. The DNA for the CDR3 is TGTGCCAGCAGTCCGGTTATTAAGGAGGGGATTTCTAGCACAGATACGCAGTATTTT.

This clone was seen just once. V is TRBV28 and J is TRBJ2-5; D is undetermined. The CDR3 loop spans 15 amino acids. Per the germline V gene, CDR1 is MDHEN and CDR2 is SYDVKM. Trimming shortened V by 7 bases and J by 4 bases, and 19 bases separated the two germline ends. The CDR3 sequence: CASTPSGLGAETQYF. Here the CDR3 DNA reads TGTGCCAGCACCCCATCCGGGCTAGGCGCAGAGACCCAGTACTTC.

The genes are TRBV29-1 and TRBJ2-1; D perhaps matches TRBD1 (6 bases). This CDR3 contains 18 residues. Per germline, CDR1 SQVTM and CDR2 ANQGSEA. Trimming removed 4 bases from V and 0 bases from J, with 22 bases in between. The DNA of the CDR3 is TGCAGCGTTGCTAGGGGGTGCCTATGGGGCAGCTCCTACAATGAGCAGTTCTTC. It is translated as CSVARGCLWGSSYNEQFF.

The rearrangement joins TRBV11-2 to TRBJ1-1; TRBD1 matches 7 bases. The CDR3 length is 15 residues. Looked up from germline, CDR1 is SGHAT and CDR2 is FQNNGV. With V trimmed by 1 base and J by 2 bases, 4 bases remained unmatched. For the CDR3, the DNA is TGTGCCAGCAGCTTAGGCGGACAGGCAAACACTGAAGCTTTCTTT. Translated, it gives CASSLGGQANTEAFF.

CDR3 sequence reads: CASSASLAAQETQYF. The CDR3 DNA reads TGTGCCAGCAGCGCCTCACTAGCGGCTCAAGAGACCCAGTACTTC. V usage is TRBV6-5 and J usage is TRBJ2-5; the match to TRBD2 covers 8 bases. Germline V CDR1 and CDR2: MNHEY, SVGAGI. V was clipped by 6 bases and J by 2 bases; unmatched bases: 8. The CDR3 spans 15 residues.

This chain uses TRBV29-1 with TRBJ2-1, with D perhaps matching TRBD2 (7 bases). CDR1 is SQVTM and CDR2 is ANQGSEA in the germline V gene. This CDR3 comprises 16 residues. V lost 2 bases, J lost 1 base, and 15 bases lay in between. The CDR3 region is CSVEPKRGGSYNEQFF. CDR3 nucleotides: TGCAGCGTTGAACCAAAGAGGGGGGGTTCCTACAATGAGCAGTTCTTC.

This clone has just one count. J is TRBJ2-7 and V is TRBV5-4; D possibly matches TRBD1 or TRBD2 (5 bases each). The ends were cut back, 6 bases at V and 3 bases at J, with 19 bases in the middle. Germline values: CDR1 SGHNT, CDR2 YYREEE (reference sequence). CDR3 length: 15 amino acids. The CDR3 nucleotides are TGTGCCAGCAACTCCAGGGAGTCTGATGGCTACGAGCAGTACTTC. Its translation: CASNSRESDGYEQYF.

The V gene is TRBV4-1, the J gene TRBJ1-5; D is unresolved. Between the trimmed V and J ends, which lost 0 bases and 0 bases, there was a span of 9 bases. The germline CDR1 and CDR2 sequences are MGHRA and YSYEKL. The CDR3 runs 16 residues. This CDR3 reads CASSQDTGNSNQPQHF. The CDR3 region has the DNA TGCGCCAGCAGCCAAGATACCGGGAATAGCAATCAGCCCCAGCATTTT.

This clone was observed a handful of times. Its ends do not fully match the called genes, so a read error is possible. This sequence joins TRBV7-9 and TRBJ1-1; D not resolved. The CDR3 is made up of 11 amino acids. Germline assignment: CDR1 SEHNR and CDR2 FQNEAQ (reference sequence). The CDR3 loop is CASSSTTDGTF. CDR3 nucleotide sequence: TGTGCCAGCAGCTCAACGACGGACGGAACCTTT. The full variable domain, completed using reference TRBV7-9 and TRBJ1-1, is DTGVSQNPRHKITKRGQNVTFRCDPISEHNRLYWYRQTLGQGPEFLTYFQNEAQLEKSRLLSDRFSAERPKGSFSTLEIQRTEQGDSAMYLCASSSTTDGTFGQGTRLTVV.

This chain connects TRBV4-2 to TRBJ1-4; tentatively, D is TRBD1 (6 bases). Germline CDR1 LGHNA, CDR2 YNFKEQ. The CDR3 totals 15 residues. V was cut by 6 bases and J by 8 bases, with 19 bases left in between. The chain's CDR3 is CASRPSGAAWEKLFF. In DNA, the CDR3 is TGTGCCAGCAGGCCCTCAGGGGCGGCTTGGGAAAAACTGTTTTTT.

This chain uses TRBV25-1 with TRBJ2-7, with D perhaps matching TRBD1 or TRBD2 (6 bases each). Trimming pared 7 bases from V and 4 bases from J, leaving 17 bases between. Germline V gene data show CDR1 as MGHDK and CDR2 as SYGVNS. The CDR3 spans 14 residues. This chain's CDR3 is CASTGGLPPYEQYF. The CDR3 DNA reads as TGTGCCAGCACTGGGGGGCTCCCCCCGTACGAGCAGTACTTC.

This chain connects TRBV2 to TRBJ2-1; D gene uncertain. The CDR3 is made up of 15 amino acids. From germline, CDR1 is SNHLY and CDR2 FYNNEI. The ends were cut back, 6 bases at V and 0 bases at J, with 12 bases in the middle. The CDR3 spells CASRARRSSYNEQFF. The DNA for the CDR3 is TGTGCCAGCAGAGCTCGACGGAGCTCCTACAATGAGCAGTTCTTC.

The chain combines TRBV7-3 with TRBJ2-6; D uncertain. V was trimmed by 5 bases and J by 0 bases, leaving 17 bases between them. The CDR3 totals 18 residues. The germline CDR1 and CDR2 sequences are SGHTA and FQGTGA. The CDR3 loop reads CASSPWVGPVSGANVLTF. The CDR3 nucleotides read TGTGCCAGCAGCCCTTGGGTAGGGCCCGTCTCTGGGGCCAACGTCCTGACTTTC.

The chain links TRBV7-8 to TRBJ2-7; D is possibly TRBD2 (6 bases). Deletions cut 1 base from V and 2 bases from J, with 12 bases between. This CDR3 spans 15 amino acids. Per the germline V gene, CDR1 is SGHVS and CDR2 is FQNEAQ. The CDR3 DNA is TGTGCCAGCAGCTTAGTAGGCGGGGTGACCTACGAGCAGTACTTC. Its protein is CASSLVGGVTYEQYF.